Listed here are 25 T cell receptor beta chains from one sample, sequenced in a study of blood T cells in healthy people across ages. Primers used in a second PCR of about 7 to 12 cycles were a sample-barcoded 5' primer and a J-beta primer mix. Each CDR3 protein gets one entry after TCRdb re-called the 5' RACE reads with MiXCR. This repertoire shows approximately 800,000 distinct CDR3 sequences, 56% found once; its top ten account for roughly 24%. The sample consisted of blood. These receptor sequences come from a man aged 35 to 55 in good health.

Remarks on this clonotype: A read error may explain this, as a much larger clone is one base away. In DNA, the CDR3 is TGTGCCAGCAGTTACGGGCCGGACACGAACAATGGCTACACCTTC. Translating gives CASSYGPDTNNGYTF. The V and J genes are TRBV6-5 and TRBJ1-2; D possibly corresponds to TRBD1 (5 bases). Germline assignment: CDR1 MNHEY and CDR2 SVGAGI. V was shortened by 2 bases and J by 6 bases, with 16 bases between the two germline ends. The CDR3 has 15 amino acids.

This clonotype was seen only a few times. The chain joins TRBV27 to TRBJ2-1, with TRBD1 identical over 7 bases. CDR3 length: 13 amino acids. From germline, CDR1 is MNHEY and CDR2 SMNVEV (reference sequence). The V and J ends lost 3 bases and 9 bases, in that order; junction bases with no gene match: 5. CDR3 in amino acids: CASSFPGGFEQFF. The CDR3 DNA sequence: TGTGCCAGCAGTTTCCCAGGGGGATTTGAGCAGTTCTTC.

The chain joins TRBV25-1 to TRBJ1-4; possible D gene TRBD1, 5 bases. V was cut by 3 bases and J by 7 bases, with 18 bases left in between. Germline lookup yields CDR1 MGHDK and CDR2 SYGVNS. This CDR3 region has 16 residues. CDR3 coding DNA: TGTGCCAGCAGTGACCCTGGGGCGGGGAATGGTGAAAAACTGTTTTTT. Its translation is CASSDPGAGNGEKLFF.

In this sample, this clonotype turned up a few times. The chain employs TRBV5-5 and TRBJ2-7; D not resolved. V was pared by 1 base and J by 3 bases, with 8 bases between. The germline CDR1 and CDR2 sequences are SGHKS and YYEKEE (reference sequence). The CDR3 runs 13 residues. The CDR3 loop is CASSLFGDYEQYF. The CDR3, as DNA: TGTGCCAGCAGCTTGTTCGGAGACTACGAGCAGTACTTC.

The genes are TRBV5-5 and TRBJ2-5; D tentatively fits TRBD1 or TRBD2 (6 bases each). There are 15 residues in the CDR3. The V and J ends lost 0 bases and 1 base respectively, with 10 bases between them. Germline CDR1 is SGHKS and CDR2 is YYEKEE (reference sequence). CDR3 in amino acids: CASSLGGGPQETQYF. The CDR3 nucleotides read TGTGCCAGCAGCTTGGGTGGGGGGCCCCAAGAGACCCAGTACTTC.

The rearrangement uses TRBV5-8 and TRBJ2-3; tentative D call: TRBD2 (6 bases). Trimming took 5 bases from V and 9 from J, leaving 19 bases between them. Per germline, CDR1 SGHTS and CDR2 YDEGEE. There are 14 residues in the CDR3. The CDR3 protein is CASRAGRHRDTQYF. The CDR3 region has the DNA TGTGCCAGCAGGGCGGGACGGCATCGCGACACGCAGTATTTT. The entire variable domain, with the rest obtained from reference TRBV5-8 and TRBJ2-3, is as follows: EAGVTQSPTHLIKTRGQQATLRCSPISGHTSVYWYQQALGLGLQFLLWYDEGEERNRGNFPPRFSGRQFPNYSSELNVNALELEDSALYLCASRAGRHRDTQYFGPGTRLTVL.

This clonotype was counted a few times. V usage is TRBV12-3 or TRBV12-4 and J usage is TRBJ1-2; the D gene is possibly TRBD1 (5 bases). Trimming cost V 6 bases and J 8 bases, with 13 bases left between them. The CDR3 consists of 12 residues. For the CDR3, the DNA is TGTGCCAGCAGCCGGACACGGACGGGCTACACCTTC. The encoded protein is CASSRTRTGYTF.

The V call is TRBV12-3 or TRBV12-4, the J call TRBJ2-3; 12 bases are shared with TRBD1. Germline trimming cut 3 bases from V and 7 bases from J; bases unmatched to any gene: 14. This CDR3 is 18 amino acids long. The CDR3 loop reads CASSFSLPGTGGVNTQYF. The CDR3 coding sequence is TGTGCCAGCAGTTTTTCCCTCCCAGGGACAGGGGGCGTGAATACGCAGTATTTT.

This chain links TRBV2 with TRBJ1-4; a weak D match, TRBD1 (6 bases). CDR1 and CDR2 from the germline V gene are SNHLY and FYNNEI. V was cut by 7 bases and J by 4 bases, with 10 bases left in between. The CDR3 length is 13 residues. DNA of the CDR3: TGTGCCAGCACCGGACAGAGTAATGAAAAACTGTTTTTT. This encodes CASTGQSNEKLFF.

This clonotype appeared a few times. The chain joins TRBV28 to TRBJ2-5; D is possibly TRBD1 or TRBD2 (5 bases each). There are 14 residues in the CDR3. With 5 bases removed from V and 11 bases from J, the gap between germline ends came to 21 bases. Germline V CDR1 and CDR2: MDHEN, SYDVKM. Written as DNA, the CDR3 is TGTGCCAGCAGTCTCCAGATGACAGCCGGGATACAGTACTTC. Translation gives CASSLQMTAGIQYF.

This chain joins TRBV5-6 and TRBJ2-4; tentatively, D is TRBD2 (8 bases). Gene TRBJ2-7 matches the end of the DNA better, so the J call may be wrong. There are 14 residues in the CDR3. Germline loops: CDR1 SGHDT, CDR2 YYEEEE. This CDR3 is CASSPGRGQYEQYF. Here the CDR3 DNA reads TGTGCCAGCAGCCCCGGGAGGGGGCAGTACGAGCAGTACTTC.

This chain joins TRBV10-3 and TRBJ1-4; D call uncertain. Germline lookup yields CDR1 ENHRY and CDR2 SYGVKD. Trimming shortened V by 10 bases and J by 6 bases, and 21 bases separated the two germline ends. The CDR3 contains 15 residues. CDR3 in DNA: TGTGCCACCCAGGACGCACTTCGTCTGGATGAAAAACTGTTTTTT. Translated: CATQDALRLDEKLFF.

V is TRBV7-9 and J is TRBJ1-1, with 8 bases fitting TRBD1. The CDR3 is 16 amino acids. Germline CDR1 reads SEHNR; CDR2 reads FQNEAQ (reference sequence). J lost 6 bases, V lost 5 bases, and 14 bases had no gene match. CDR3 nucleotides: TGTGCCAGCAGCCCAAGGACAGGGCTGGGGTTCGCTGAAGCTTTCTTT. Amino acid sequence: CASSPRTGLGFAEAFF.

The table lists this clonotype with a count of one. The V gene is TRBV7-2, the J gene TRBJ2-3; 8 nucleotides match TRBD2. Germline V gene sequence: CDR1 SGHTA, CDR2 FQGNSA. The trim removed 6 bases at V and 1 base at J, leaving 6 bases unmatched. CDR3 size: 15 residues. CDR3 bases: TGTGCCAGCAGTCGTAAAGCGGGGGGCACAGATACGCAGTATTTT. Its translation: CASSRKAGGTDTQYF. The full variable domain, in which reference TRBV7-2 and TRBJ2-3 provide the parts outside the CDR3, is GAGVSQSPSNKVTEKGKDVELRCDPISGHTALYWYRQSLGQGLEFLIYFQGNSAPDKSGLPSDRFSAERTGGSVSTLTIQRTQQEDSAVYLCASSRKAGGTDTQYFGPGTRLTVL.

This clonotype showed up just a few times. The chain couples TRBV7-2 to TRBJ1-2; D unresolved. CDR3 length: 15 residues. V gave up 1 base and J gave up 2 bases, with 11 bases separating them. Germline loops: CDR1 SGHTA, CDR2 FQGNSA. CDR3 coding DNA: TGTGCCAGCAGCTTAGACGGAGGGCCGAACTATGGCTACACCTTC. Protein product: CASSLDGGPNYGYTF.

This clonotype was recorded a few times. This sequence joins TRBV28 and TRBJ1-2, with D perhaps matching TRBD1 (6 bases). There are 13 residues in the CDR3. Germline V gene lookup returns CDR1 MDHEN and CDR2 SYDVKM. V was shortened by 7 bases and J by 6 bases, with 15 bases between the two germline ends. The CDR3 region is CASNPAGGDGYTF. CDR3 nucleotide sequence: TGTGCCAGCAATCCGGCGGGGGGCGATGGCTACACCTTC.

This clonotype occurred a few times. CDR3 protein: CASSVGREGPNSYEQYF. The CDR3 DNA follows: TGTGCCAGCAGCGTAGGTCGCGAGGGACCGAACTCCTACGAGCAGTACTTC. The chain couples TRBV9 to TRBJ2-7; D could derive from TRBD1 or TRBD2 (5 bases each). From germline, CDR1 is SGDLS and CDR2 YYNGEE. The CDR3 covers 17 residues. Trimming removed 0 bases at V and 0 bases at J, with 16 bases between.

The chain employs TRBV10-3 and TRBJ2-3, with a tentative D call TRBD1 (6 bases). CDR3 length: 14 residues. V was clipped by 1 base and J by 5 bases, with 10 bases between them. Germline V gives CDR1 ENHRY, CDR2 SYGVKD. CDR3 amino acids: CAISEWAGEDTQYF. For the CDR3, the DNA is TGTGCCATCAGTGAGTGGGCAGGGGAAGATACGCAGTATTTT.

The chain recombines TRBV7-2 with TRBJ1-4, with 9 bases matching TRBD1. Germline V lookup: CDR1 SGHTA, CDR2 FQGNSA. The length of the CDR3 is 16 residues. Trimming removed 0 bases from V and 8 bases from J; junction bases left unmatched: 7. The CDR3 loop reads CASSLASGQGNEKLFF. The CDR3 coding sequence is TGTGCCAGCAGCTTAGCGTCGGGACAGGGAAACGAAAAACTGTTTTTT. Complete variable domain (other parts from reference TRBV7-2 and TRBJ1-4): GAGVSQSPSNKVTEKGKDVELRCDPISGHTALYWYRQSLGQGLEFLIYFQGNSAPDKSGLPSDRFSAERTGGSVSTLTIQRTQQEDSAVYLCASSLASGQGNEKLFFGSGTQLSVL.

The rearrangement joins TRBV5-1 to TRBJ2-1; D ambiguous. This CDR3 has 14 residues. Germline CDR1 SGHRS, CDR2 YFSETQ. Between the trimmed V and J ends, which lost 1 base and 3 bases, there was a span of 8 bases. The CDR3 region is CASSLNRLYNEQFF. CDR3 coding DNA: TGCGCCAGCAGCTTGAACAGACTCTACAATGAGCAGTTCTTC.

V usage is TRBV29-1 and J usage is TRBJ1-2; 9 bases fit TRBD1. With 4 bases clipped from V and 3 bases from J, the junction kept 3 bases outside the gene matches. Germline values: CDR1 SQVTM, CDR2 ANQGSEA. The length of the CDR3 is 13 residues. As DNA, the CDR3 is TGCAGCGTTGGGACAGGGGTTGACTATGGCTACACCTTC. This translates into CSVGTGVDYGYTF.

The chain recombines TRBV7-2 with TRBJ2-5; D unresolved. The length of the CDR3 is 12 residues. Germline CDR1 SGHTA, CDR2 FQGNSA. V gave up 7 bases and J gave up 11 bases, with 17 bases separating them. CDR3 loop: CASIPTGYEQYF. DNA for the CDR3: TGTGCCAGCATCCCCACCGGCTATGAGCAGTACTTC.

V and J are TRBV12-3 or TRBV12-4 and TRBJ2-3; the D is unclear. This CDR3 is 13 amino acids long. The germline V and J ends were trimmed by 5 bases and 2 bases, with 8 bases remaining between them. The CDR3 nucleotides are TGTGCCAGCAGTATAGACAACACAGATACGCAGTATTTT. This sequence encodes CASSIDNTDTQYF.

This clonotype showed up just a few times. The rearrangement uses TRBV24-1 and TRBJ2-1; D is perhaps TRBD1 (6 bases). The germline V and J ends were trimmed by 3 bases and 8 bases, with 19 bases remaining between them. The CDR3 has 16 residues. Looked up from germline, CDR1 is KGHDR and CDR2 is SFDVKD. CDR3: CATSDLSQQGSHEQFF. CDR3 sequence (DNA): TGTGCCACCAGTGATCTAAGCCAACAGGGTAGCCATGAGCAGTTCTTC.

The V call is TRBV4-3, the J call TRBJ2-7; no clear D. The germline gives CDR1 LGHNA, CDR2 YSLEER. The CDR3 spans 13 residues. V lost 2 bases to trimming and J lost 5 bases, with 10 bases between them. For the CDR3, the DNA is TGCGCCAGCAGCCAAAGTGAAACACACGAGCAGTACTTC. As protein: CASSQSETHEQYF.